The text below deals with one T cell receptor beta chain. Authors' processing steps: Cell counts per sample came from amplifying reference gene primers. Clones were read by immunoSEQ multiplex PCR, and TCRdb kept only the in-frame ones, dropping some. The V and J calls and the clone size are those of that table, but D and trimming were determined from the DNA. The sample yields 80,000 to 100,000 clones, nearly 95% seen once. These data belong to a study of blood T cell repertoires in COVID-19. Study context: From the United States, Italy and Spain came samples of acute and convalescent COVID-19. PBMCs, B-cell-depleted T cells, or T cells were the source of the cDNA or gDNA that made up the material.

The V gene end was trimmed by 10 bases and the J gene end by 8 bases; junction bases not matched to a gene: 7. This CDR3 region has 13 residues. The chain employs TRBV12-3 or TRBV12-4 and TRBJ2-1; 11 bases are shared with TRBD2. The specimen sequenced was peripheral blood. The sequence derives from a human donor with active COVID-19. The donor label of this sample is uncertain. The CDR3 loop is CATTQLAGDEQFF. CDR3 nucleotide sequence: TGTGCCACAACACAACTAGCGGGAGATGAGCAGTTCTTC.